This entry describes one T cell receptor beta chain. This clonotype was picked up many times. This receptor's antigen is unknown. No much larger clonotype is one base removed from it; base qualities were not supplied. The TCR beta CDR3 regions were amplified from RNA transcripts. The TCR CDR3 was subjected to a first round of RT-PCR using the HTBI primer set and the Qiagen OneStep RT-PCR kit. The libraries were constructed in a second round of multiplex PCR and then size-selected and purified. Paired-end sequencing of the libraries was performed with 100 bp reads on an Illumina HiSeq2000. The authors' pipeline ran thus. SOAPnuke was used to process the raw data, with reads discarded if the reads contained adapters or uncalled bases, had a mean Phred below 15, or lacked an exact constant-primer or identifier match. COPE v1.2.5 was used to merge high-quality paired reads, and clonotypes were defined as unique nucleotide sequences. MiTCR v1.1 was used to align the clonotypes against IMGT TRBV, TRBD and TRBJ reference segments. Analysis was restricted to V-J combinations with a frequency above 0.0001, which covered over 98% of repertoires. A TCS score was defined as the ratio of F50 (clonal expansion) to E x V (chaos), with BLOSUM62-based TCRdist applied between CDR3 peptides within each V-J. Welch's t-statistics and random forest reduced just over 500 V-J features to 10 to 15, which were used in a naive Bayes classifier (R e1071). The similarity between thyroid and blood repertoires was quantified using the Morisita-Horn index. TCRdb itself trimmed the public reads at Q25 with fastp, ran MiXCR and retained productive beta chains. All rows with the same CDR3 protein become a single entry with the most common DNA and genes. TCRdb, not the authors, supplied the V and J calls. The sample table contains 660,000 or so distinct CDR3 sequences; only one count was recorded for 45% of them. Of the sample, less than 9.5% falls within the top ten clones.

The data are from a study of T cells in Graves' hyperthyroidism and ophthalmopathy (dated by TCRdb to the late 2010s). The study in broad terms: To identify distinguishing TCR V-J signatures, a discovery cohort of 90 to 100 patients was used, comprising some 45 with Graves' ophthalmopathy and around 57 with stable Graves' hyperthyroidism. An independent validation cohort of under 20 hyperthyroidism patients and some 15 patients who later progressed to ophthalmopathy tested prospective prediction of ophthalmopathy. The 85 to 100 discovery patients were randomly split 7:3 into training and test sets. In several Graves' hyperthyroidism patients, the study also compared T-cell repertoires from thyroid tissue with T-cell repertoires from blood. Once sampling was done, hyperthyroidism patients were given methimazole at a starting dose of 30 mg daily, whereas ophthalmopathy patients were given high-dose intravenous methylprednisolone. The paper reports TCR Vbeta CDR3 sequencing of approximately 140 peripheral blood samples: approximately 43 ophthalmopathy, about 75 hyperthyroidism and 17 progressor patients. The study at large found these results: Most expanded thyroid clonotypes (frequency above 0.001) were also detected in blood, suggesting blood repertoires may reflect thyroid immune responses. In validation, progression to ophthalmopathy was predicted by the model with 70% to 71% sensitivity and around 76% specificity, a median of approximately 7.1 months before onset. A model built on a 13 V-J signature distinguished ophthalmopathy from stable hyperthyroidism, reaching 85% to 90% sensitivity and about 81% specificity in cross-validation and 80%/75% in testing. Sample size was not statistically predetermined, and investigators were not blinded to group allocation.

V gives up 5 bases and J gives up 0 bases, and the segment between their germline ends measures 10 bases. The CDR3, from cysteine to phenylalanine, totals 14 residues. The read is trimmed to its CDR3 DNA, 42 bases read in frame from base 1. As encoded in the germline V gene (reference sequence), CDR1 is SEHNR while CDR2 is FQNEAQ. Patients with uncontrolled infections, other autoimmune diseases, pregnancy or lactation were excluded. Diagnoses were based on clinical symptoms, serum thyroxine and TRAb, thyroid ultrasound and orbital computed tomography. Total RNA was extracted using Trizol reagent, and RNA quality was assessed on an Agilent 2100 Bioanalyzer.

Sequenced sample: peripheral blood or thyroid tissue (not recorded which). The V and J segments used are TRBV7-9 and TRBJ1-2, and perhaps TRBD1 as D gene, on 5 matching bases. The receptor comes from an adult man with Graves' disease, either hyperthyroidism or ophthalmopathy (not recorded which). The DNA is TGTGCCAGCAGCACGGGACGTGCTAACTATGGCTACACCTTC. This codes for CASSTGRANYGYTF.